This T cell receptor beta chain was sequenced for a study of blood T cell repertoires in COVID-19. In the study overall: Both acute and convalescent COVID-19 samples were obtained from the United States, Italy and Spain.

Original processing notes: Estimation of nucleated cell counts was performed using reference gene primer amplification. Libraries were prepared by immunoSEQ multiplex PCR; TCRdb keeps only in-frame clonotypes and omits some of them. Clone size and V and J calls were adopted from that table, with D and trimming inferred from the DNA. The table has hundreds of thousands of clones, roughly 91% seen once; the top ten hold about 4.6%. J lost 5 bases, V lost 8 bases, and 8 bases had no gene match. Germline V gives CDR1 MNHEY, CDR2 SMNVEV (reference sequence). The CDR3 has 14 residues. This sequence originates from a man aged 35 to 55 with acute or convalescent COVID-19. The material sequenced was peripheral blood. The chain employs TRBV27 and TRBJ2-1; the match to TRBD1 covers 8 bases. CDR3 loop: CASRRQGRNNEQFF. Written as DNA, the CDR3 is TGTGCCAGCCGAAGACAGGGGAGGAACAATGAGCAGTTCTTC.